This T cell receptor (beta chain) was observed in a study of blood T cell repertoires in COVID-19. Trimming removed 6 bases from V and 8 bases from J, with 13 bases in between. Germline lookup yields CDR1 MRHNA and CDR2 SNTAGT. The CDR3 has 12 amino acids. Some clones are missing from TCRdb's copy, which holds only in-frame ones; the method was immunoSEQ multiplex PCR. The sample includes 380,000 or so clones, more than 75% of them seen just once. This sequence joins TRBV6-4 and TRBJ1-2; TRBD1 is a possible D gene (5 bases). The sequencing sample was made of PBMCs or T cells enriched from blood (not recorded which). This TCR was sampled from a man aged 25 to 45 who had recovered from COVID-19. The CDR3 region has the DNA TGTGCCAGCAGGAATAAGGGGTACGGCTACACCTTC. Protein product: CASRNKGYGYTF.